The 17 T cell receptor beta chains listed next were all sequenced from one sample in a study of T-cell reconstitution after alpha-beta-depleted transplantation in children (dated by TCRdb to the mid-2010s). Libraries were prepared through PCR. Sequenced using an Illumina HiSeq 2500. Molecular barcoding was employed in the preparation of TCR libraries, with unique molecular identifiers being used to normalize TCRbeta repertoire quantification. The public sequencing data were trimmed at Q25 with fastp and processed into clonotypes with MiXCR by TCRdb, which kept only in-frame beta chains. Under each unique CDR3 protein, matching rows form one entry showing the most common genes and DNA. This sample gives approximately 83,000 distinct CDR3 sequences in total; 12% of them show up just once. The ten largest clones take up approximately 15% of the sample. This specimen consisted of PBMCs from the stem cell graft donor, obtained from the stem cell graft. The origin of the receptors is a human donor who donated a stem cell graft to a child with inherited bone marrow failure.

This clonotype appeared once. The rearrangement joins TRBV2 to TRBJ1-1; no clear D gene. There are 14 residues in the CDR3. Germline V gives CDR1 SNHLY, CDR2 FYNNEI. Trimming cost V 6 bases and J 8 bases, with 19 bases left between them. The CDR3 DNA follows: TGTGCCAGCAGCCCAAGACCCGTCAGTGGGGAAGCTTTCTTT. This codes for CASSPRPVSGEAFF. Together with reference TRBV2 and TRBJ1-1, the CDR3 gives the full variable domain: EPEVTQTPSHQVTQMGQEVILRCVPISNHLYFYWYRQILGQKVEFLVSFYNNEISEKSEIFDDQFSVERPDGSNFTLKIRSTKLEDSAMYFCASSPRPVSGEAFFGQGTRLTVV.

This clonotype has at least ten counts. This chain uses TRBV20-1 with TRBJ2-7; a possible D gene is TRBD2 (7 bases). Per the germline V gene, CDR1 is DFQATT and CDR2 is SNEGSKA (reference sequence). Trimming shortened V by 0 bases and J by 3 bases, and 12 bases separated the two germline ends. This CDR3 is built from 14 residues. Here the CDR3 reads CSAREPGGSYEQYF. The CDR3 DNA is TGCAGTGCTAGAGAGCCGGGGGGCAGCTACGAGCAGTACTTC.

This clonotype has ten or more counts. The chain recombines TRBV5-1 with TRBJ1-2, with a possible D match to TRBD1 (6 bases). The CDR3 loop spans 14 amino acids. The germline CDR1 and CDR2 sequences are SGHRS and YFSETQ. V lost 2 bases and J 5 bases, leaving 13 bases between the germline ends. For the CDR3, the DNA is TGCGCCAGCAGCTTTGCAGGGGCGGCGTATGGCTACACCTTC. Its translation is CASSFAGAAYGYTF.

This clonotype was seen many times. The chain combines TRBV5-4 with TRBJ2-1; D might be TRBD1 (6 bases). This CDR3 has 15 amino acids. Germline CDR1 reads SGHNT; CDR2 reads YYREEE (reference sequence). The V end was cut by 0 bases, the J end by 11 bases, with 18 bases between. CDR3 nucleotides: TGTGCCAGCAGCTTGGCCAGGGGCGGTGACTCTCAGCAGTTCTTC. It encodes CASSLARGGDSQQFF.

V is TRBV28 and J is TRBJ2-7; D may correspond to TRBD1 or TRBD2 (5 bases each). Trimming took 2 bases from V and 6 from J, leaving 8 bases between them. CDR3 size: 12 residues. The germline V gene encodes CDR1 MDHEN and CDR2 SYDVKM. The CDR3 is CASSLERGEQYF. The CDR3 DNA sequence: TGTGCCAGCAGTTTAGAGAGGGGCGAGCAGTACTTC.

This clonotype was seen once. The chain has TRBV7-2 and TRBJ1-1; D is perhaps TRBD1 (5 bases). The CDR3 is 14 amino acids. Germline V lookup: CDR1 SGHTA, CDR2 FQGNSA. V shed 10 bases and J shed 2 bases, with 17 bases lying between them. The CDR3 spells CATYLGGDNTEAFF. The CDR3 nucleotides are TGTGCCACTTACCTAGGAGGGGACAACACTGAAGCTTTCTTT.

The CDR3: CASSIARGRVDTQYF. CDR3 DNA: TGTGCCAGTAGTATAGCTCGCGGGAGAGTCGATACGCAGTATTTT. This chain links TRBV19 with TRBJ2-3; TRBD2 matches at 7 bases. This CDR3 has 15 residues. V lost 1 base, J lost 6 bases, and 7 bases stayed unmatched. Germline V gene sequence: CDR1 LNHDA, CDR2 SQIVND (reference sequence).

V and J are TRBV29-1 and TRBJ2-5; TRBD1 agrees at 7 bases. CDR1 is SQVTM and CDR2 is ANQGSEA in the germline V gene. The CDR3 consists of 15 residues. The V and J ends lost 7 bases and 5 bases, in that order; junction bases with no gene match: 16. CDR3: CSAILLSDREETQYF. The DNA for the CDR3 is TGCAGCGCTATCTTACTTAGTGACAGGGAGGAGACCCAGTACTTC.

There are a few counts of this clonotype. The chain uses TRBV28 and TRBJ2-7, with D uncertain. This CDR3 has 16 amino acids. Looked up from germline, CDR1 is MDHEN and CDR2 is SYDVKM. The ends were cut back, 3 bases at V and 0 bases at J, with 15 bases in the middle. The CDR3: CASSFPTLRSSYEQYF. The CDR3 nucleotides read TGTGCCAGCAGTTTCCCGACACTGAGGAGCTCCTACGAGCAGTACTTC.

This clonotype appeared many times. This rearrangement joins TRBV5-1 to TRBJ1-1; 8 bases match TRBD1. V shed 3 bases, J shed 8 bases, and the junction held 6 bases outside the gene matches. Germline V gene sequence: CDR1 SGHRS, CDR2 YFSETQ. CDR3 length equals 13 residues. CDR3 bases: TGCGCCAGCAGCTCACAGGGGGGAAACGAAGCTTTCTTT. This codes for CASSSQGGNEAFF.

The rearrangement links TRBV7-2 to TRBJ2-7; 9 bases are a match to TRBD1. Per germline, CDR1 SGHTA and CDR2 FQGNSA. The CDR3 sequence is 13 residues long. V lost 6 bases, J lost 4 bases, and 4 bases stayed unmatched. The CDR3 spells CASSRDRDYEQYF. CDR3 nucleotides: TGTGCCAGCAGTCGGGACAGGGATTACGAGCAGTACTTC.

This chain connects TRBV5-1 to TRBJ2-5; D gene ambiguous. The germline V gene has CDR1 SGHRS and CDR2 YFSETQ. The CDR3 sequence is 15 residues long. V was clipped by 2 bases and J by 5 bases, with 16 bases between them. CDR3 loop: CASSFFDSRRETQYF. CDR3 sequence (DNA): TGCGCCAGCAGCTTTTTTGATTCCAGGCGGGAGACCCAGTACTTC.

The chain recombines TRBV19 with TRBJ1-1; TRBD1 might be the D (5 bases). The CDR3 has 13 residues. Germline assignment: CDR1 LNHDA and CDR2 SQIVND (reference sequence). Trimming removed 3 bases from V and 7 bases from J, with 12 bases in between. For the CDR3, the DNA is TGTGCCAGTAGTATGGGGCAGGCCGTTGAAGCTTTCTTT. It encodes CASSMGQAVEAFF.

Note on this clonotype: At one end the junction does not follow the germline gene, possibly because of a read error. The chain recombines TRBV4-2 with TRBJ2-3; 9 positions agree with TRBD2. This CDR3 is built from 16 residues. Germline V gene data show CDR1 as LGHNA and CDR2 as YNFKEQ. The CDR3 DNA is TGTGCCATCAGCCAAGTGGGCGGGGGGGCCGTGGGTACGCAGTATTTT. This encodes CAISQVGGGAVGTQYF.

This clonotype has a count of ten or more. CDR3 residues: CSGDGTGVWTEAFF. The CDR3 DNA reads as TGCAGCGGCGACGGGACAGGGGTGTGGACTGAAGCTTTCTTT. The chain is built from TRBV29-1 and TRBJ1-1, with 10 bases aligning to TRBD1. V lost 7 bases and J lost 5; bases outside the gene matches: 10. This CDR3 spans 14 amino acids. Germline V gene sequence: CDR1 SQVTM, CDR2 ANQGSEA. Full variable domain (missing parts from reference TRBV29-1 and TRBJ1-1): SAVISQKPSRDICQRGTSLTIQCQVDSQVTMMFWYRQQPGQSLTLIATANQGSEATYESGFVIDKFPISRPNLTFSTLTVSNMSPEDSSIYLCSGDGTGVWTEAFFGQGTRLTVV.

This clonotype was recorded many times. The chain combines TRBV20-1 with TRBJ2-1, with TRBD2 identical over 10 bases. Germline V gene lookup returns CDR1 DFQATT and CDR2 SNEGSKA (reference sequence). Trimming at V came to 1 base and at J to 3 bases, leaving 6 bases not matched to a gene. This CDR3 has 16 amino acids. DNA for the CDR3: TGCAGTGCTAGAGGTTCTAGCGGGGGAAACTACAATGAGCAGTTCTTC. Residues: CSARGSSGGNYNEQFF.

In its sample, this clonotype was seen many times. The chain links TRBV20-1 to TRBJ1-5; 9 nucleotides match TRBD1. CDR1 and CDR2 from the germline V gene are DFQATT and SNEGSKA (reference sequence). J gave up 3 bases and V 5 bases, and 8 bases lay outside the gene matches. This CDR3 is built from 15 residues. CDR3 DNA sequence: TGCAGTGCTTCCCCAGGGACAGGGTTCAATCAGCCCCAGCATTTT. Its translation is CSASPGTGFNQPQHF.